This T cell receptor beta chain appears in the sequencing data of a study of CD8+CD57+ T cells in acquired aplastic anemia (dated by TCRdb to 2017 to 2018). In terms of the full investigation: On average, sorted CD4+ and CD8+ cells yielded roughly 3.4 ug of extracted DNA, with a range of about 0.18 to 27.4 ug.

Overall study results and their limits: Fewer than 30 CD8+ CDR3 sequences were found in both patients and controls but appeared to be highly expressed in patients and within the immunodominant clones of the patients. Between patients and healthy controls, no significant difference in CD8+ Simpson's diversity was found (P=0.060).

In this study, sorted CD4+ and CD8+ T cells from the blood of healthy subjects and of severe aplastic anemia patients had their TCR repertoires deep-sequenced. Ficoll-Paque density gradient centrifugation was used to isolate peripheral blood mononuclear cells. Before DNA extraction, CD4+ and CD8+ T cells were sorted with FACS or magnetic beads. This clonotype was observed at least ten times. Its target antigen remains unknown. One base away there is no much larger clone; base qualities are not given. Genomic DNA served as template for TCR beta VDJ combination and CDR3 sequence profiling. An Illumina HiSeq 2000 was used for TCR repertoire sequencing. The study's own analysis went as follows. TRBV/TRBJ rearrangement plots, CDR3 size and DJ length profiles, and Simpson's diversity index were used to evaluate the repertoires. Whichever DNA sequence was most abundant in the deep sequencing data was defined as the immunodominant clone. CDR3 amino acid sequences were checked for sharing between subjects and were compared against published repertoires and the VDJdb database. In TCRdb, the public reads were trimmed at Q25 with fastp and aligned with MiXCR, with productive beta chains retained. Identical CDR3 protein sequences are pooled into one entry, listed with their most common genes and DNA. TCRdb, not the authors, supplied the V and J calls. Counted in this sample were some 280,000 distinct CDR3 sequences; around 60% of them appeared once. Of the sample, approximately 8% is held by the ten largest clones.

The specimen sequenced was sorted CD4+, CD8+, or CD8+CD57+ T cells (not recorded which) from PBMCs. This sequence was found in a human donor with severe aplastic anemia or a healthy control (not recorded which).

The nucleotide sequence reads as follows: TGTGCCTGTTCGACAGGGAACTATGGCTACACCTTC. The encoded protein is CACSTGNYGYTF. This receptor chain uses TRBV30 and TRBJ1-2, with 7 central nucleotides matching TRBD1. From V the trimming removes 6 bases and from J it removes 2 bases, while the gene matches leave 3 bases of the junction unaccounted for. The CDR3 runs 12 residues from the cysteine to the phenylalanine. This entry keeps only the CDR3 DNA: 36 bases, framed from base 1. CDR1 and CDR2 are drawn from the germline V gene (reference sequence): GTSNPN, SVGIG.